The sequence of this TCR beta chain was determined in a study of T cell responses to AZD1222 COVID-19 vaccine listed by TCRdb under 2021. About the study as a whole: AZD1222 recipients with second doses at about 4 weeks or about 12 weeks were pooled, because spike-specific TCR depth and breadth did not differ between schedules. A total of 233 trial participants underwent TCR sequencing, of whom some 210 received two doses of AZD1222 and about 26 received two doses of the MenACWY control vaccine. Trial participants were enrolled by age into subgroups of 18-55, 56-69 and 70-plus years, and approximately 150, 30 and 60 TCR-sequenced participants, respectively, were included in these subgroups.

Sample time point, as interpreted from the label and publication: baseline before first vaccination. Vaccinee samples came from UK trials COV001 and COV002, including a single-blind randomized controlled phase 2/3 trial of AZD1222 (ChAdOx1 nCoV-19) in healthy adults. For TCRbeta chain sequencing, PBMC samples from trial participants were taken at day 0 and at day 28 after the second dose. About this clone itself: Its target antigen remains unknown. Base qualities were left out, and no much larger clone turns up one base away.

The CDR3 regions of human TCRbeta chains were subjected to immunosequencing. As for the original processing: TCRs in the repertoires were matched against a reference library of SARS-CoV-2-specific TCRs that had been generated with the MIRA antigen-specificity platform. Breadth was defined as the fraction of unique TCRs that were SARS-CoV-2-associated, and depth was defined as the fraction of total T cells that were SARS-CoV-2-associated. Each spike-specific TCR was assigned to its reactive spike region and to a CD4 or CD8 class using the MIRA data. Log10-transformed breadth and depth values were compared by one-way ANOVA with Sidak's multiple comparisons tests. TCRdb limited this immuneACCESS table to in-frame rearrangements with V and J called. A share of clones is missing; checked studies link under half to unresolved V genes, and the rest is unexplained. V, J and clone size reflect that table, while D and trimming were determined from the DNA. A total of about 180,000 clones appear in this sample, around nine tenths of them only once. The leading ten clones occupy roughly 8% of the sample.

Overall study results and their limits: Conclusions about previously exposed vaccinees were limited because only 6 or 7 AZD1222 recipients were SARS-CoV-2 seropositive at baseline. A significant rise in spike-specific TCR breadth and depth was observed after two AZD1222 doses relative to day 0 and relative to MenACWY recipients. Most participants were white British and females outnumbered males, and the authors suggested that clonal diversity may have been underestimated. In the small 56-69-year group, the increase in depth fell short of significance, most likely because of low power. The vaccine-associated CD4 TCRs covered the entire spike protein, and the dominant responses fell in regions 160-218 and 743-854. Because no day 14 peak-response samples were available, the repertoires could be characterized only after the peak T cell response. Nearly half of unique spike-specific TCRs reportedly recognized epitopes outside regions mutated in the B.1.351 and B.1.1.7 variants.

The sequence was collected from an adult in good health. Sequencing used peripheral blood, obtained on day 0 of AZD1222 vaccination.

CDR3 protein: CASRGRGQGTGNTIYF. The DNA is as follows: TGTGCCAGCAGGGGCAGGGGCCAGGGAACCGGAAACACCATATATTTT. The chain is made from TRBV3-1 (or the pseudogene TRBV3-2) and TRBJ1-3; TRBD1 is perhaps the D gene, given 6 matching bases. Its CDR3 holds 16 amino acids, cysteine through phenylalanine. The only DNA kept is the CDR3, 48 bases in frame from the first base. From the germline V gene (reference sequence), CDR1 is LGHDT and CDR2 is YNNKEL. V was cut back by 6 bases and J by 4 bases, leaving a gap of 19 bases between them.